This T cell receptor (beta chain) was observed in a study of molecular identifiers for immune sequencing clone quantification. Study-wide results and limits: Clones that exceeded 20 RNA copies held over 99% of effector molecules, yet under 1% in naive cells. Identical barcode-sharing TCR molecules could lead to underestimated sizes for highly expanded clones.

Sorting captured naive CD8 T cells as CD8+CD4-CCR7+CD45RA+. Germline CDR1 is SQVTM and CDR2 is ANQGSEA. The CDR3 is 11 amino acids. V was pared by 8 bases and J by 2 bases, with 9 bases between. This clonotype showed up just a few times. Its cognate antigen is unknown. Just one base apart from a much larger clone, this may be a read error. TCRdb independently ran MiXCR on the PCR reads; one entry per CDR3 protein. The sample consists of approximately 670,000 distinct CDR3 sequences, 20% of them appearing once. The chain employs TRBV29-1 and TRBJ1-1, with D possibly being TRBD1 (6 bases). This sequence originates from a human donor in good health. Some libraries in this study had Jurkat cell RNA spiked in. Sequencing was carried out using naive CD8+ T cells from blood, with Jurkat cell RNA spiked in. Subset of the sample: FACS-sorted CD8+CD4-CCR7+CD45RA+ naive T cells. The CDR3, as DNA: TGCAGCAGACAGGTTAACACTGAAGCTTTCTTT. Translating gives CSRQVNTEAFF.